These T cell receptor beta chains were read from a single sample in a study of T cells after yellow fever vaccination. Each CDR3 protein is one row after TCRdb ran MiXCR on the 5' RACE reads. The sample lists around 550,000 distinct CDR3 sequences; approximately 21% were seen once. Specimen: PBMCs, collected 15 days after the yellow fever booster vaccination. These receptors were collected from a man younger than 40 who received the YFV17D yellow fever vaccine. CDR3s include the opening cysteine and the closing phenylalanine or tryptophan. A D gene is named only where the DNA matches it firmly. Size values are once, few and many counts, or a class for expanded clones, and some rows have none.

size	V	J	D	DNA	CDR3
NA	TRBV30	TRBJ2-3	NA	TGTGCCTGGAGTAGCGACACAGATACGCAGTATTTT	CAWSSDTDTQYF
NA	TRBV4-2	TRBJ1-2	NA	TGTGCCAGCAGCCAAGGTGATGGGACCGACTACACCTTC	CASSQGDGTDYTF
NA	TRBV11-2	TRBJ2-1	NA	TGTGCCAGCAGCTTAGTCGTTCAGGGCCGTTGGAATGAGCAGTTCTTC	CASSLVVQGRWNEQFF
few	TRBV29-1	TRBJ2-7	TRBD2	TGCAGCGTTGTGGCGGGGGGTTTGGAGCAGTACTTC	CSVVAGGLEQYF
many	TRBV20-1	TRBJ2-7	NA	TGCAGTGCTAGAGATGGGGAGGCAGGACCGGTCTACGAGCAGTACTTC	CSARDGEAGPVYEQYF
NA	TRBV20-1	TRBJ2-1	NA	TGCAGTGCTACCGATTTGAGTTGGGAGCAGTTCTTC	CSATDLSWEQFF
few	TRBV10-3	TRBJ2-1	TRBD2	TGTGCCATCAGTGGGGGACTAGATGAGCAGTTCTTC	CAISGGLDEQFF
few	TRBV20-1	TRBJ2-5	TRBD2	TGCAGTGCTAGGCCTAGCGGGAAGGGGACCCAGTACTTC	CSARPSGKGTQYF
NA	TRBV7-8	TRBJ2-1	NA	TGTGCCAGCACCACGACCGGGAGAATCAATGATGAGCAGTTCTTC	CASTTTGRINDEQFF
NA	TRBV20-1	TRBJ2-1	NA	TGCAGTGCAAAACGGCCGGCATCCGCCTACAATGAGCAGTTCTTC	CSAKRPASAYNEQFF
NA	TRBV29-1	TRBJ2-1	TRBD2	TGCAGCGTAGTCCTAGCGGGAGTCGGCAATGAGCAGTTCTTC	CSVVLAGVGNEQFF
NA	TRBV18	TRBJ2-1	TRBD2	TGTGCCAGCTCCCTCGGGACTAGCGGGAAGGTAAACAATGAGCAGTTCTTC	CASSLGTSGKVNNEQFF
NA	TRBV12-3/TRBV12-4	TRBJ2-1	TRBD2	TGTGCCAGCAGTATGACTAGCGGGGGCTGGAATGAGCAGTTCTTC	CASSMTSGGWNEQFF
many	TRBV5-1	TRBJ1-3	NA	TGCGCCAGCAGCACAGGAGGGACTGATGGAAACACCATATATTTT	CASSTGGTDGNTIYF
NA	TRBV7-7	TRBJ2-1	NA	TGTGCTAGCAGCCCCGGGACTGTGGGTGAGCAGTTCTTC	CASSPGTVGEQFF
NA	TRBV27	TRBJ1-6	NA	TGTGCCAGCAGTTATTATTATGTGGGACTTTATTCACCCCTCCACTTT	CASSYYYVGLYSPLHF
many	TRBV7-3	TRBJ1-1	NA	TGTGCCAGCAGCTTGGTCACGAACACTGAAGCTTTCTTT	CASSLVTNTEAFF
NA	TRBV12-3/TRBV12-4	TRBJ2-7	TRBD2	TGTGCCAGCACCATTGGGGCTAGCGGGAGTTACGAGCAGTACTTC	CASTIGASGSYEQYF
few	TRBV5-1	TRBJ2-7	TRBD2	TGCGCCAGCAGCTCCGGGACTAGCGGAAACTACGAGCAGTACTTC	CASSSGTSGNYEQYF
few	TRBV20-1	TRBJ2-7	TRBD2	TGCAGTGCTAGAGAGCGACTAGCGGGAGGGCACGAGCAGTACTTC	CSARERLAGGHEQYF
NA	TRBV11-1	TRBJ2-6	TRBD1	TGTGCCAGCAGAAAAATCTCAGGGGGATCCGTCTCTGGGGCCAACGTCCTGACTTTC	CASRKISGGSVSGANVLTF
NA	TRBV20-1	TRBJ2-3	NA	TGCTGCCCGGGGGTAGCAGCAGATACGCAGTATTTT	CCPGVAADTQYF
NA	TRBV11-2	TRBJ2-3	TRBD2	TGTGCCAGCAGCTTAGTGGGGGGAGGGACTAGCGGACTAGATACGCAGTATTTT	CASSLVGGGTSGLDTQYF
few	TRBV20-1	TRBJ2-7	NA	TGCAGTGCTAGAGTCGGGAGCTCCTACGAGCAGTACTTC	CSARVGSSYEQYF
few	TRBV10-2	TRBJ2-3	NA	TGCGCCAGCTATCAGGGAACGCAGTATTTT	CASYQGTQYF
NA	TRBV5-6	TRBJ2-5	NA	TGTGCCAGCAGCCAGCTAGCTACGATCCGGGAGACCCAGTACTTC	CASSQLATIRETQYF
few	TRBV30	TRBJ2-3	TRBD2	TGTGCCTGGAGTGAGCTAGCGGGAAGCACAGATACGCAGTATTTT	CAWSELAGSTDTQYF
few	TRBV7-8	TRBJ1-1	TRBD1	TGTGCCAGCAGCCTGATCAGGGGGTTGAACACTGAAGCTTTCTTT	CASSLIRGLNTEAFF
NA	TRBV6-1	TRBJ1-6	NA	TGTGCCAGCAGCGGGAGCTCCTATAATTCACCCCTCCACTTT	CASSGSSYNSPLHF
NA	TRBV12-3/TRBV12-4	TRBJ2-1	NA	TGTGCCAGCAGTTTAATCCTCAATGAGCAGTTCTTC	CASSLILNEQFF
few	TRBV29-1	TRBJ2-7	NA	TGCAGCGTTGAAGGATGGGGAGACGAGCAGTACTTC	CSVEGWGDEQYF
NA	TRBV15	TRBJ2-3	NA	TGTGCCACCAGTACCGCCTTGACAGATACGCAGTATTTT	CATSTALTDTQYF
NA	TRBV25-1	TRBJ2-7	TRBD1	TGTGCCAGCAGTGAACACGGGACAGTTTCCTACGAGCAGTACTTC	CASSEHGTVSYEQYF
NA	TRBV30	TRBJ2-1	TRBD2	TGTGCCTGGAGTGTATGGGCTAGCGGGAGGGCCTACAATGAGCAGTTCTTC	CAWSVWASGRAYNEQFF
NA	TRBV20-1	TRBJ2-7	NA	TGCAGTGCTAGGTGGATTAGCGAGCAGTACTTC	CSARWISEQYF